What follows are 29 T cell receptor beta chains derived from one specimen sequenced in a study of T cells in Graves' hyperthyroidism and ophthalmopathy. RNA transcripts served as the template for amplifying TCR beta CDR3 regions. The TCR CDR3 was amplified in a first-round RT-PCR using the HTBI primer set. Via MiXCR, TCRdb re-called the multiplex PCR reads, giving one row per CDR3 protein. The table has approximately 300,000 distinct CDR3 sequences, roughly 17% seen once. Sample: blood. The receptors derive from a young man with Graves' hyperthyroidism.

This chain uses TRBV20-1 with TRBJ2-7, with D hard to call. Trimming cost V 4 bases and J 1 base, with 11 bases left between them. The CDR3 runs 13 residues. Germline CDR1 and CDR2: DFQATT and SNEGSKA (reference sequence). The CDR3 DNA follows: TGCAGTGCTACATTATCCACATCCTACGAGCAGTACTTC. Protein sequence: CSATLSTSYEQYF.

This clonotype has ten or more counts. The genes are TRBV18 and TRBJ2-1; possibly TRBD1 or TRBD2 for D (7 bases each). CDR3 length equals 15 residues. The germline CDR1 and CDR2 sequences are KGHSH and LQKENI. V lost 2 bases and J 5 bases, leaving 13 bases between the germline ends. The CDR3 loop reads CASSPGQGGNNEQFF. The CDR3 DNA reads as TGTGCCAGCTCACCAGGGCAGGGGGGGAACAATGAGCAGTTCTTC.

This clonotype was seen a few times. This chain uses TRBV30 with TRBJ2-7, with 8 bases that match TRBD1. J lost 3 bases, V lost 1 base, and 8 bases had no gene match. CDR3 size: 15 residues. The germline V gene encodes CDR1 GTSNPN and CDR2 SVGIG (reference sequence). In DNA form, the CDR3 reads TGTGCCTGGAGTGGGACAGGGCGAAACGTCTACGAGCAGTACTTC. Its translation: CAWSGTGRNVYEQYF.

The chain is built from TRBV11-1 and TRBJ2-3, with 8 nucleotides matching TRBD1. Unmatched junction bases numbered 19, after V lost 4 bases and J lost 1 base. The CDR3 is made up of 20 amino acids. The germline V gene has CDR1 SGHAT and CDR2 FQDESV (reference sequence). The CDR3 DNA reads TGTGCCAGCAGCTCCCCAGACAGGGGCTCCACCTGGGAAGGCACAGATACGCAGTATTTT. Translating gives CASSSPDRGSTWEGTDTQYF.

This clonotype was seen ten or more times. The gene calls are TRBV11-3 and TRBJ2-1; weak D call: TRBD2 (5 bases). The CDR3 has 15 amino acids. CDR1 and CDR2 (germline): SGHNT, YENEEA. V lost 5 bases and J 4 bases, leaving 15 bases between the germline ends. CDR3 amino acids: CASSPRAASYNEQFF. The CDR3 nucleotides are TGTGCCAGCAGCCCTAGAGCGGCCTCTTACAATGAGCAGTTCTTC.

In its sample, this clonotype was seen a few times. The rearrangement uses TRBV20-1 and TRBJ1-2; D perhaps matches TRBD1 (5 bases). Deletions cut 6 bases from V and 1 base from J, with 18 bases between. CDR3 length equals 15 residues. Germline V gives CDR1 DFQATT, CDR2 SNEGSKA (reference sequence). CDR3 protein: CSASSSGTLNYGYTF. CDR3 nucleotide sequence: TGCAGTGCGAGTAGTAGTGGGACCCTTAACTATGGCTACACCTTC.

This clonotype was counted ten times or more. In DNA, the CDR3 is TGTGCCAGCAGTCAAGGGAGTAGGGATACGCAGTATTTT. This encodes CASSQGSRDTQYF. V is TRBV12-3 or TRBV12-4 and J is TRBJ2-3; perhaps TRBD2 as D (5 bases). V was trimmed by 5 bases and J by 6 bases, leaving 12 bases between them. The CDR3 is 13 amino acids.

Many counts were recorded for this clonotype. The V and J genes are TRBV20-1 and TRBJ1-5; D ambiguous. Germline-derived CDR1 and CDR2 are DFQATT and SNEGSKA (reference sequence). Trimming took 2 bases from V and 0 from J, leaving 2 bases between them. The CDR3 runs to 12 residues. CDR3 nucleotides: TGCAGTGCTAGATCTAGCAATCAGCCCCAGCATTTT. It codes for CSARSSNQPQHF.

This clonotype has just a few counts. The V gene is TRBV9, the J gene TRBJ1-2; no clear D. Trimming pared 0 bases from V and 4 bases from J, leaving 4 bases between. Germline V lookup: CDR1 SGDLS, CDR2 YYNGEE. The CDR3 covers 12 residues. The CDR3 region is CASSVGGYGYTF. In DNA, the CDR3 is TGTGCCAGCAGCGTAGGAGGCTATGGCTACACCTTC.

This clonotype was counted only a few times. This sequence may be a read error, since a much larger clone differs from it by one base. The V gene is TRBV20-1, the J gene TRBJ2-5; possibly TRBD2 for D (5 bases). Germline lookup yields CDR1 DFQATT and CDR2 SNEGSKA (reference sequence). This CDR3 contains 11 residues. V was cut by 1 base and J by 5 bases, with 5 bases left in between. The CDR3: CSARGRETQYF. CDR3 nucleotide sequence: TGCAGTGCTAGAGGGAGGGAGACCCAGTACTTC.

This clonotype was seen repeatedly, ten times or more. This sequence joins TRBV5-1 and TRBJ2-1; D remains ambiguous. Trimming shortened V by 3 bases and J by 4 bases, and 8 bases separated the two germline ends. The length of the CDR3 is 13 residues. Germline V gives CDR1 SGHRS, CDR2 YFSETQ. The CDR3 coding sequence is TGCGCCAGCAGCTCAATGGAGTACAATGAGCAGTTCTTC. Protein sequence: CASSSMEYNEQFF. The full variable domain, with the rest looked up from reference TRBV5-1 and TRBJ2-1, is KAGVTQTPRYLIKTRGQQVTLSCSPISGHRSVSWYQQTPGQGLQFLFEYFSETQRNKGNFPGRFSGRQFSNSRSEMNVSTLELGDSALYLCASSSMEYNEQFFGPGTRLTVL.

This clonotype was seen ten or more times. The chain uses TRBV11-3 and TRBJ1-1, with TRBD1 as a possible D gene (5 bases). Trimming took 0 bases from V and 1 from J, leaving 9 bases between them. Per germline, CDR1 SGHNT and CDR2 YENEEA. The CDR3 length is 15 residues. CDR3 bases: TGTGCCAGCAGCTTAGAAGGGGTGACGAACACTGAAGCTTTCTTT. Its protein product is CASSLEGVTNTEAFF.

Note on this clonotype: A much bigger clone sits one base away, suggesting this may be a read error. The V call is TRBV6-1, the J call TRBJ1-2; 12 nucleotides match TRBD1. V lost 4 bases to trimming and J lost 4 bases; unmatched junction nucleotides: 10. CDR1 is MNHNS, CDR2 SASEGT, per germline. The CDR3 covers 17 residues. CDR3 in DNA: TGTGCCAGCAGTGGAGCTGGGACAGGGGGCCTCGGCTATGGCTACACCTTC. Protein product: CASSGAGTGGLGYGYTF.

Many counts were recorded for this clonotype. The CDR3 bases are TGTGCCAGCAGTCCACCCGCACGAGAATACGAGCAGTACTTC. Translated, it gives CASSPPAREYEQYF. The chain combines TRBV11-2 with TRBJ2-7; D remains unclear. The V gene lost 6 bases and the J gene lost 4 bases, with 16 bases spanning the gap. The CDR3 has 14 residues. Per germline, CDR1 SGHAT and CDR2 FQNNGV.

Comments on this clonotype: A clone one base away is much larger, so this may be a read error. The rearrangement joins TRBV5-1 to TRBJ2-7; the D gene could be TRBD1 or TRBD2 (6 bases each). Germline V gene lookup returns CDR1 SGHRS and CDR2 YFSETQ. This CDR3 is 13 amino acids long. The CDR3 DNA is TGCGGCAGCAGCTCCTTAAGGGGGGACGAGCAGTACTTC. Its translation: CGSSSLRGDEQYF. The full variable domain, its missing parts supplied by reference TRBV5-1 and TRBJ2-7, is KAGVTQTPRYLIKTRGQQVTLSCSPISGHRSVSWYQQTPGQGLQFLFEYFSETQRNKGNFPGRFSGRQFSNSRSEMNVSTLELGDSALYLCGSSSLRGDEQYFGPGTRLTVT.

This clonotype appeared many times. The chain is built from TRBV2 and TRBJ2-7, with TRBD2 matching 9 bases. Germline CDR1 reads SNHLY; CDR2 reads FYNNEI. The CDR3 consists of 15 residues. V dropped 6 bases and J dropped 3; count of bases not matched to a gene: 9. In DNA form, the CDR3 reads TGTGCCAGCAGGGAGCGGACTAGCGTCTTCTACGAGCAGTACTTC. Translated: CASRERTSVFYEQYF.

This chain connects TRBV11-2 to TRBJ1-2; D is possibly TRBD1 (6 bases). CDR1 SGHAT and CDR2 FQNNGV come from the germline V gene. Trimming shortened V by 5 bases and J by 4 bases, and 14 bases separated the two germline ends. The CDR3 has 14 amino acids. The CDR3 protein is CASSAGQRFYGYTF. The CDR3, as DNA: TGTGCCAGCAGCGCAGGACAGCGATTCTATGGCTACACCTTC.

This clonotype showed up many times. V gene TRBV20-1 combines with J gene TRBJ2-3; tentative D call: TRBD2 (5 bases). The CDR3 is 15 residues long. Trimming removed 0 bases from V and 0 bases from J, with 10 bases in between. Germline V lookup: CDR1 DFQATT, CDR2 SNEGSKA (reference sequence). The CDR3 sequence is CSARDLRGSTDTQYF. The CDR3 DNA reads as TGCAGTGCTAGAGATTTGAGAGGGAGCACAGATACGCAGTATTTT.

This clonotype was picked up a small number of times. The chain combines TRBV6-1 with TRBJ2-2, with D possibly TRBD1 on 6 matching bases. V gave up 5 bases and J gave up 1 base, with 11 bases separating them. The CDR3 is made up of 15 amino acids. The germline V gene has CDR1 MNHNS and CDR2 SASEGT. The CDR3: CASSSQGQNTGELFF. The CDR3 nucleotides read TGTGCCAGCAGTTCCCAGGGGCAGAACACCGGGGAGCTGTTTTTT.

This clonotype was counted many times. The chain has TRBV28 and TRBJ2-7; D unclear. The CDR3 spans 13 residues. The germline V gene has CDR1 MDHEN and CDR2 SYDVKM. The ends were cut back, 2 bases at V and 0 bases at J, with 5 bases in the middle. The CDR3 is CASSLQSSYEQYF. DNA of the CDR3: TGTGCCAGCAGTTTACAGAGCTCCTACGAGCAGTACTTC.

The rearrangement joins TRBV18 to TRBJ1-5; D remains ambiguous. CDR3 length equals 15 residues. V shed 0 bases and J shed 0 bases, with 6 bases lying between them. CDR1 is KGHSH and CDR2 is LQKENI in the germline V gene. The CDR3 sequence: CASSPPGGSNQPQHF. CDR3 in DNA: TGTGCCAGCTCACCACCGGGCGGTAGCAATCAGCCCCAGCATTTT.

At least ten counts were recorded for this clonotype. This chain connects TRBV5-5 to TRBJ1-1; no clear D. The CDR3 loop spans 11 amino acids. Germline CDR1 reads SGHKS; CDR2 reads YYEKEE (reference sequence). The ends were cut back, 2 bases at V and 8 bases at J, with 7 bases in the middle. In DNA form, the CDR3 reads TGTGCCAGCAGCTTCGTGGGAGAAGCTTTCTTT. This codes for CASSFVGEAFF. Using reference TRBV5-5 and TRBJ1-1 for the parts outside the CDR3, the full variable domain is DAGVTQSPTHLIKTRGQQVTLRCSPISGHKSVSWYQQVLGQGPQFIFQYYEKEERGRGNFPDRFSARQFPNYSSELNVNALLLGDSALYLCASSFVGEAFFGQGTRLTVV.

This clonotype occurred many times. CDR3 protein: CASSEQGRGTEAFF. The CDR3 coding sequence is TGCGCCAGCAGTGAGCAGGGCCGGGGGACTGAAGCTTTCTTT. This rearrangement joins TRBV10-1 to TRBJ1-1, with D tentatively TRBD1 (5 bases). The CDR3 is 14 amino acids. V lost 2 bases and J 5 bases, leaving 12 bases between the germline ends. The germline CDR1 and CDR2 sequences are WNHNN and SYGVQD (reference sequence).

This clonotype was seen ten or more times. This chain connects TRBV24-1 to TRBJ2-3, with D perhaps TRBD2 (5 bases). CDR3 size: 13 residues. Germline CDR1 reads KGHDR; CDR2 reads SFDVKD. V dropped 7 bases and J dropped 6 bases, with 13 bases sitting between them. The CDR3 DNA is TGTGCCACCAGCCCCAGGACTCAGGATACGCAGTATTTT. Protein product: CATSPRTQDTQYF.

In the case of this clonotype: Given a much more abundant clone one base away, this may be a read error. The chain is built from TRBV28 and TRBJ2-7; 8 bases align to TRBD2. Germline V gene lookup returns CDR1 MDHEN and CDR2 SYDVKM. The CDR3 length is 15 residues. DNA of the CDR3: TGTGCCAGCAGTTCCCCGGGGGGGGGATCCTACGGGCAGTACTTC. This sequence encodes CASSSPGGGSYGQYF.

The CDR3 nucleotides are TGTGCCAGCAGTGAAGCGGGACTAGCGGAAAACGAGCAGTACTTC. Protein: CASSEAGLAENEQYF. This rearrangement joins TRBV2 to TRBJ2-7; 11 positions agree with TRBD2. Germline V gene sequence: CDR1 SNHLY, CDR2 FYNNEI. CDR3 size: 15 residues. Unmatched junction bases numbered 3, after V lost 0 bases and J lost 5 bases.

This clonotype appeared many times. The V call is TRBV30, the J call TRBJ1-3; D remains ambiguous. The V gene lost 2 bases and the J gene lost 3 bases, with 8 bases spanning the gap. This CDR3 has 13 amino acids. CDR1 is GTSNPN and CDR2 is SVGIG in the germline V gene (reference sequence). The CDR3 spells CAWSWGNGNTIYF. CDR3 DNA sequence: TGTGCCTGGAGTTGGGGAAATGGAAACACCATATATTTT.

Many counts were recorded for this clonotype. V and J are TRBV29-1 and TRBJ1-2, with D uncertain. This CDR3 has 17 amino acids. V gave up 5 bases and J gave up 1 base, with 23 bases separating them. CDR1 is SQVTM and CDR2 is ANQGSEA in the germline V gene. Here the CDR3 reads CSVRTPKGPGLNYGYTF. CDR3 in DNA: TGCAGCGTTCGAACCCCAAAAGGGCCGGGCCTTAACTATGGCTACACCTTC.

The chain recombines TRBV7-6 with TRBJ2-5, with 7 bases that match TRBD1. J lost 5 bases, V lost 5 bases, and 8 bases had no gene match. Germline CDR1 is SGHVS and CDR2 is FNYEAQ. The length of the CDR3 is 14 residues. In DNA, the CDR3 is TGTGCCAGCAGCACCCGACAGGGAGCTGAGACCCAGTACTTC. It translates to CASSTRQGAETQYF.